This TCR beta chain was observed in a study of OX40 agonist ivuxolimab in advanced cancers. At the level of the study: A male proportion of over 70% was recorded, with mean age approximately 57 years and range roughly 23 to 79. The study's findings and limits: Average numbers of expanded clones were greater in CD8+ T cells than in CD4+. Clonal expansion was among the lowest in partial responders at 0.1-3.0 mg/kg, especially CD8+.

Here immunoSEQ multiplex PCR was the method, and the copy in TCRdb shows in-frame clones only, minus some. The sample carries under 100,000 clones, roughly 92% recorded once. A remark on this clone: The target antigen is unknown.

Germline trimming cut 8 bases from V and 0 bases from J; bases unmatched to any gene: 6. The germline V gene encodes CDR1 SGHAT and CDR2 FQNNGV. The CDR3 has 14 amino acids. The receptor comes from an adult with an advanced solid tumor such as melanoma, head and neck, liver or kidney cancer. V is TRBV11-2 and J is TRBJ2-5, with TRBD2 matching 7 bases. This material consisted of CD4+ or CD8+ T cells sorted from blood, taken in a trial of the OX40 agonist ivuxolimab. CDR3 loop: CASAWGGNQETQYF. The CDR3, as DNA: TGTGCCAGCGCCTGGGGGGGGAACCAAGAGACCCAGTACTTC.